The next 11 T cell receptor beta chains were all read from a single sample in a study of shared clonotypes between healthy human individuals. Some clones are missing from TCRdb's copy, which holds only in-frame ones; the method was immunoSEQ multiplex PCR. The sample yields about a million clones, around 74% seen once. Sequencing was done on a sample of memory CD4+ T cells sorted from blood. Regarding subset: CD45RA-negative fraction. These receptors all come from a man younger than 30 in good health.

The rearrangement uses TRBV7-9 and TRBJ1-2, with a weak D call TRBD1 (5 bases). Trimming stripped 5 bases from V and 5 bases from J, with 15 bases between. The CDR3 runs 14 residues. From germline, CDR1 is SEHNR and CDR2 FQNEAQ (reference sequence). The CDR3 bases are TGTGCCAGCAGCAGAGGGACGGATCCTTATGGCTACACCTTC. This encodes CASSRGTDPYGYTF.

The chain has TRBV5-6 and TRBJ2-7, with no clear D. Trimming removed 0 bases from V and 7 bases from J, with 14 bases in between. The germline V gene encodes CDR1 SGHDT and CDR2 YYEEEE. CDR3 length: 14 amino acids. As DNA, the CDR3 is TGTGCCAGCAGCTTGGCCTTATTCCCGCTAGAGCAGTACTTC. Amino acid sequence: CASSLALFPLEQYF.

Points on this clone: The junction departs from germline at one end; a sequencing error may be responsible. This chain connects TRBV6-1 to TRBJ2-7; TRBD1 aligns across 10 bases. The CDR3 consists of 13 residues. CDR1 is MNHNS and CDR2 is SASEGT in the germline V gene. The CDR3 region has the DNA TGTGCCATCAGTGAGGGACAGGGGTACGAGCAGTACTTC. Translation: CAISEGQGYEQYF.

The V call is TRBV7-8, the J call TRBJ2-5; 8 nucleotides align to TRBD1. Germline-derived CDR1 and CDR2 are SGHVS and FQNEAQ. This CDR3 is built from 16 residues. V lost 4 bases and J lost 4; bases outside the gene matches: 11. The CDR3 nucleotides are TGTGCCAGCAGCTGGAACATACGGACAGGGCCAGAGACCCAGTACTTC. As protein: CASSWNIRTGPETQYF. Variable domain in full (rest from reference TRBV7-8 and TRBJ2-5): GAGVSQSPRYKVAKRGQDVALRCDPISGHVSLFWYQQALGQGPEFLTYFQNEAQLDKSGLPSDRFFAERPEGSVSTLKIQRTQQEDSAVYLCASSWNIRTGPETQYFGPGTRLLVL.

This chain joins TRBV30 and TRBJ2-7, with D possibly matching TRBD2 (7 bases). The germline V gene has CDR1 GTSNPN and CDR2 SVGIG (reference sequence). The CDR3 covers 16 residues. Trimming took 0 bases from V and 0 from J, leaving 15 bases between them. In DNA form, the CDR3 reads TGTGCCTGGAGTGTACGGGGGGCGGGGAGCTCCTACGAGCAGTACTTC. This translates into CAWSVRGAGSSYEQYF.

In regard to this clone: The identical CDR3 is also encoded by other nucleotide sequences in the sample. This rearrangement joins TRBV18 to TRBJ2-2; D gene ambiguous. Germline-derived CDR1 and CDR2 are KGHSH and LQKENI. CDR3 length equals 12 residues. Between the trimmed V and J ends, which lost 3 bases and 4 bases, there was a span of 3 bases. The CDR3 spells CASSPATGELFF. The DNA of the CDR3 is TGTGCCAGCTCACCGGCCACCGGGGAGCTGTTTTTT.

The chain has TRBV2 and TRBJ2-5; D might be TRBD2 (6 bases). The CDR3 is 14 amino acids. V dropped 7 bases and J dropped 5 bases, with 17 bases sitting between them. CDR1 SNHLY and CDR2 FYNNEI come from the germline V gene. The CDR3 loop reads CASKQTTAGETQYF. The CDR3 DNA reads TGTGCCAGCAAACAGACTACCGCGGGGGAGACCCAGTACTTC.

The rearrangement uses TRBV9 and TRBJ1-5; D is unclear. V was trimmed by 0 bases and J by 3 bases, leaving 10 bases between them. Germline V gene data show CDR1 as SGDLS and CDR2 as YYNGEE. The CDR3 totals 15 residues. The CDR3: CASSVVKSPNQPQHF. CDR3 DNA: TGTGCCAGCAGCGTAGTAAAGAGCCCCAATCAGCCCCAGCATTTT.

The chain recombines TRBV5-1 with TRBJ2-2; the D call may be TRBD1 or TRBD2 (5 bases each). V was cut by 5 bases and J by 4 bases, with 15 bases left in between. The CDR3 consists of 15 residues. Germline V gives CDR1 SGHRS, CDR2 YFSETQ. CDR3 region: CASSSRGHGTGELFF. In nucleotides, the CDR3 is TGCGCCAGCAGTTCGAGGGGCCATGGCACCGGGGAGCTGTTTTTT.

Points on this clone: At one end, the junction sequence differs from germline, possibly due to a read error. The chain couples TRBV27 to TRBJ2-7; D possibly corresponds to TRBD1 (6 bases). The CDR3 sequence is 14 residues long. Germline lookup yields CDR1 MNHEY and CDR2 SMNVEV (reference sequence). The CDR3 region is CASSLGGGSHEQYF. In nucleotides, the CDR3 is TGTGCCAGCAGTTTAGGTGGGGGCTCCCACGAGCAGTACTTC.

J is TRBJ1-1 and V is TRBV7-3; D gene unclear. The CDR3 loop spans 16 amino acids. Germline V CDR1 and CDR2: SGHTA, FQGTGA. V was trimmed by 0 bases and J by 0 bases, leaving 11 bases between them. CDR3 in DNA: TGTGCCAGCAGCTTAACTTGGTCGGTTCTGAACACTGAAGCTTTCTTT. Protein sequence: CASSLTWSVLNTEAFF.